This T cell receptor beta chain came from a study of shared clonotypes between healthy human individuals. Germline assignment: CDR1 LGHNA and CDR2 YSLEER. The V and J ends lost 4 bases and 3 bases, in that order; junction bases with no gene match: 11. The CDR3 loop spans 16 amino acids. Libraries were prepared by immunoSEQ multiplex PCR; TCRdb keeps only in-frame clonotypes and omits some of them. Of approximately 320,000 clones in the sample, roughly 91% are singletons; the top ten hold about a sixth. Material for sequencing was memory CD8+ T cells sorted from blood. Subset meaning: CD45RO+ cells pooled with CCR7-negative TemRA cells. The chain uses TRBV4-3 and TRBJ2-5; 7 bases match TRBD1. The clonotype originates from a man younger than 30 in good health. The CDR3 coding sequence is TGCGCCAGCAGCCGTCGGGATGGGGGACAGAAAGAGACCCAGTACTTC. It specifies CASSRRDGGQKETQYF.